These T cell receptor beta chains were read from a single sample in a study of cytomegalovirus exposure and HLA in healthy donors. Method: immunoSEQ multiplex PCR; TCRdb's copy keeps in-frame clones and lacks some. The sample carries about 59,000 clones, about four fifths recorded once. Material: PBMCs. These TCRs come from a middle-aged woman in good health and CMV-seronegative. Both conserved end residues are part of each CDR3. Fields, in order: D gene, clone size, V gene, J gene, CDR3 DNA, CDR3 protein. A D gene is named only where the DNA matches it firmly. Some rows have no size entry. The others give once, few or many, or a class for an expanded clone.

>TRBD2|-|TRBV7-6|TRBJ2-1
TGTGCCAGCAGCCTCGGGTATAGCGGGAGCGTCAATGAGCAGTTCTTC
CASSLGYSGSVNEQFF
>TRBD2|-|TRBV4-1|TRBJ2-7
TGCGCCAGCAGCCAAGTACTAGCGGGTACCTACGAGCAGTACTTC
CASSQVLAGTYEQYF
>-|-|TRBV2|TRBJ1-1
TGTGCCAGCATACAAGATTATGAAGCTTTCTTT
CASIQDYEAFF
>-|-|TRBV7-6|TRBJ2-3
TGTGCCAGCAGCTTAGACAGGATCACAGATACGCAGTATTTT
CASSLDRITDTQYF
>-|-|TRBV7-3|TRBJ2-1
TGTGCCAGCAGCTTGTCGGGGTACTCCTACAATGAGCAGTTCTTC
CASSLSGYSYNEQFF
>-|-|TRBV11-2|TRBJ2-7
TGTGCCAGCAGCACCCAACAGGGTGGCGAGCAGTACTTC
CASSTQQGGEQYF
>TRBD1|few|TRBV7-8|TRBJ1-5
TGTGCCAGCAGCTTCTTACCCCCGGGGACAGGGAGCCAGCCCCAGCATTTT
CASSFLPPGTGSQPQHF
>-|once|TRBV19|TRBJ2-1
TGTGCCAGTAGTATTAACCCGGGGGTGCGTGCGGCCTACAATGAGCAGTTCTTC
CASSINPGVRAAYNEQFF
>-|-|TRBV27|TRBJ1-5
TGTGCCAGCAGTTTATACTCCGGGACAAGGTATAGCAATCAGCCCCAGCATTTT
CASSLYSGTRYSNQPQHF
>TRBD1|-|TRBV13|TRBJ2-6
TGTGCCAGCAGCTTGGGGACAGGACTCTCTGGGGCCAACGTCCTGACTTTC
CASSLGTGLSGANVLTF
>TRBD2|-|TRBV16|TRBJ2-1
TGTGCCAGCAGCCTGGCTAGCGGGAGGTCCTACAATGAGCAGTTCTTC
CASSLASGRSYNEQFF
>-|-|TRBV10-3|TRBJ2-7
TGTGCCATCAGGGATATAGACAGGCGCCCCTACGAGCAGTACTTC
CAIRDIDRRPYEQYF
>-|few|TRBV7-2|TRBJ1-1
TGTGCCAGCAGCTTAGGGGGCCAGGTTGAAGCTTTCTTT
CASSLGGQVEAFF
>-|-|TRBV18|TRBJ2-1
TGTGCCAGCTCACCCATCATTGAGCCGGGGGTAACCTACAATGAGCAGTTCTTC
CASSPIIEPGVTYNEQFF
>TRBD1|-|TRBV18|TRBJ1-2
TGTGCCAGCTCACCAATCGGACAGGAGGGAGGCTACACCTTC
CASSPIGQEGGYTF
>-|once|TRBV7-9|TRBJ2-1
TGTGCCAGCAGTTTAATATCTACAGGGCAGTTCTTC
CASSLISTGQFF
>-|few|TRBV7-9|TRBJ2-1
TGTGCCAGCAGCCCTCCGAGACAGAGCTCCTACAATGAGCAGTTCTTC
CASSPPRQSSYNEQFF
>-|-|TRBV13|TRBJ2-5
TGTGCCAGCAGGCCGCCAGGGGTCGGGACCCAGTACTTC
CASRPPGVGTQYF
>-|-|TRBV30|TRBJ2-1
TGTGCCTGGAGTGTAGGTAGAGGTTTGAATGAGCAGTTCTTC
CAWSVGRGLNEQFF
>-|-|TRBV7-9|TRBJ1-2
TGTTCCAGTGAAGAGGGTGGCTACACCTTC
CSSEEGGYTF
>TRBD2|-|TRBV7-9|TRBJ2-1
TGTGCCAGCAGCTCGAACCCCATAGCGGGAGGGCCCCGCAATGAGCAGTTCTTC
CASSSNPIAGGPRNEQFF
>TRBD1|-|TRBV4-2|TRBJ1-2
TGTGCCAGCAGCCAAGAAAAGGGGACAGGACGAGGCTACACCTTC
CASSQEKGTGRGYTF
>-|few|TRBV5-4|TRBJ2-3
TGTGCCAGCAAAAGGTGGGGGGAAGGAAAAGATACGCAGTATTTT
CASKRWGEGKDTQYF
>-|-|TRBV9|TRBJ2-6
TGTGCCAGCAGCCCCACAGCCGGCTCTGGGGCCAACGTCCTGACTTTC
CASSPTAGSGANVLTF
>-|-|TRBV29-1|TRBJ2-1
TGCAGCGTTGAACGGGACAAATACAATGAGCAGTTCTTC
CSVERDKYNEQFF
>-|-|TRBV7-2|TRBJ2-7
TGTGCCAGCAGCTTAGAGAACTATTACGAGCAGTACTTC
CASSLENYYEQYF
>-|-|TRBV18|TRBJ2-1
TGTGCCAGCTCACCACCGTCGAGCGATGAGCAGTTCTTC
CASSPPSSDEQFF
>TRBD2|-|TRBV4-2|TRBJ2-7
TGTGCCAGCAGCCAAGCGATAGCGGGAGGGTACGAGCAGTACTTC
CASSQAIAGGYEQYF
>-|-|TRBV7-3|TRBJ2-1
TGTGCCAGCAGCTCCCCCCTAGATCGCGAGCAGTTCTTC
CASSSPLDREQFF
>TRBD2|-|TRBV6-5|TRBJ2-5
TGTGCCAGCAGTTATCTGGCGGGAGCGGAGACCCAGTACTTC
CASSYLAGAETQYF
>-|once|TRBV7-8|TRBJ2-5
TGTGCCAGCAGCTTAGCGCAGGGTCCCATATTGGGGCAGTACTTC
CASSLAQGPILGQYF
>TRBD1|-|TRBV27|TRBJ1-1
TGTGCCAGCAGTTACAGCTCTGGGACAGGGGGCAAGGCTTTCTTT
CASSYSSGTGGKAFF
>TRBD1|-|TRBV5-1|TRBJ2-7
TGCGCCAGCAGTGACCACGGGCAGGGGGCCTACGAGCAGTACTTC
CASSDHGQGAYEQYF
>-|-|TRBV7-9|TRBJ2-5
TGTGCCAGCAGCCCCTTAGCGGTCGGAAGGTTAGAGACCCAGTACTTC
CASSPLAVGRLETQYF
>TRBD2|-|TRBV4-2|TRBJ2-7
TGTGCCAGCAGCCAAGAAGGGACAATAGCGGGAGCCTACGAGCAGTACTTC
CASSQEGTIAGAYEQYF
>TRBD2|once|TRBV18|TRBJ2-7
TGTGCCAGCTCACCATACAATCTAGCGGGAGGGAGCTCCTACGAGCAGTACTTC
CASSPYNLAGGSSYEQYF
>TRBD2|-|TRBV11-2|TRBJ2-3
TGTGCCAGCAGCTCGTTGACTAGCGGGATTGATACGCAGTATTTT
CASSSLTSGIDTQYF
>-|-|TRBV7-3|TRBJ2-3
TGTGCCAGCAGCCCCCCAAGCGATACGCAGTATTTT
CASSPPSDTQYF
>TRBD2|once|TRBV28|TRBJ2-1
TGTGCCAGCACCCCTGCGGGAGTGAGGTCCTACAATGAGCAGTTCTTC
CASTPAGVRSYNEQFF
>-|-|TRBV19|TRBJ1-5
TGTGCCAGTAGTATAGGAAGGGGGAGCAATCAGCCCCAGCATTTT
CASSIGRGSNQPQHF
>TRBD1|-|TRBV6-6|TRBJ2-1
TGTGCCAGCAGTTACCCCACAGGGGGCAATGAGCAGTTCTTC
CASSYPTGGNEQFF
>-|-|TRBV7-2|TRBJ1-3
TGTGCCAGCAGCTTAGCCTGGGGAGCTGGAAACACCATATATTTT
CASSLAWGAGNTIYF